The sequence of this T cell receptor (beta chain) was determined in a study of blood T cell repertoires in COVID-19. This CDR3 spans 14 amino acids. Germline V lookup: CDR1 MDHEN, CDR2 SYDVKM. Trimming pared 6 bases from V and 1 base from J, leaving 12 bases between. In the case of this clone: The same CDR3 is also encoded by other DNA sequences in this sample.

This table comes from immunoSEQ multiplex PCR, and its TCRdb copy is limited to in-frame clones, with some not included. Counted here are 210,000 or so clones, 84% occurring once; the ten biggest clones make up 15% to 20%. The sequencing input was peripheral blood. This receptor was identified in a woman of 80 years or more with active or convalescent COVID-19. This chain joins TRBV28 and TRBJ2-5, with a tentative D call TRBD2 (7 bases). For the CDR3, the DNA is TGTGCCAGCAGCCTAGGGGGGGCCCAAGAGACCCAGTACTTC. This codes for CASSLGGAQETQYF.